A single T cell receptor beta chain is shown here with its context. The data originate from a study of shared clonotypes between healthy human individuals. The table came from immunoSEQ multiplex PCR; TCRdb's copy has only in-frame clones and leaves some out. The table shows hundreds of thousands of clones, with approximately 79% occurring only once. The CDR3 runs to 15 residues. Germline CDR1 and CDR2: MNHEY and SMNVEV (reference sequence). With V trimmed by 4 bases and J by 2 bases, 2 bases remained unmatched. The receptor's source is a woman aged 25-40 years in good health. Material: memory CD4+ T cells sorted from blood. Described subset: CD45RA-negative fraction. The gene calls are TRBV27 and TRBJ2-7, with 13 bases fitting TRBD2. The CDR3 region is CASSSGLAGTYEQYF. CDR3 DNA sequence: TGTGCCAGCAGTTCGGGACTAGCGGGGACCTACGAGCAGTACTTC.